Listed below are T cell receptor beta chains from one sample, sequenced in a study of blood T cell repertoires in COVID-19. Profiling relied on immunoSEQ multiplex PCR, and the TCRdb table lists in-frame clones only, not all of them. Altogether 100,000 to 150,000 clones are present, 60% to 80% being singletons, with the ten largest covering less than 2.5%. Sequenced: peripheral blood. All receptors come from a woman aged 70-85 years with acute or convalescent COVID-19. Both conserved end residues are part of each CDR3. A D gene is named only where the DNA matches it firmly. The size entry is marked missing in some rows and otherwise reads once, few, many or a size class.

V gene	J gene	clone size	D gene	CDR3 protein	CDR3 DNA
TRBV25-1	TRBJ2-7	.	.	CASSALLYEQYF	TGTGCCAGCAGTGCCCTCTTATACGAGCAGTACTTC
TRBV4-3	TRBJ2-7	.	TRBD1	CASSQVGTGSPEQYF	TGCGCCAGCAGCCAAGTTGGGACAGGGTCCCCCGAGCAGTACTTC
TRBV28	TRBJ2-7	.	TRBD1	CASSRGQGPYF	TGTGCCAGCAGTAGGGGACAGGGGCCGTACTTC
TRBV7-8	TRBJ1-1	few	.	CASSERWTRNTEAFF	TGTGCCAGCAGCGAACGATGGACACGGAACACTGAAGCTTTCTTT
TRBV24-1	TRBJ1-2	.	.	CATSDFQTNYGYTF	TGTGCCACCAGTGATTTTCAGACTAACTATGGCTACACCTTC
TRBV19	TRBJ1-1	.	TRBD1	CASSETGGATEAFF	TGTGCCAGTAGCGAGACAGGGGGTGCCACTGAAGCTTTCTTT
TRBV4-1	TRBJ2-2	.	TRBD1	CASSQGEGTGMGTGELFF	TGCGCCAGCAGCCAAGGTGAAGGGACAGGGATGGGGACCGGGGAGCTGTTTTTT
TRBV13	TRBJ2-1	.	TRBD2	CASSLTRGDEQFF	TGTGCCAGCAGCTTAACCCGGGGGGATGAGCAGTTCTTC
TRBV2	TRBJ2-7	once	TRBD1	CASRMTGSDEQYF	TGTGCCAGCAGGATGACAGGGAGTGACGAGCAGTACTTC
TRBV29-1	TRBJ2-1	.	.	CSVLSQGFQFF	TGCAGCGTTTTGTCGCAGGGGTTTCAGTTCTTC
TRBV5-1	TRBJ2-1	many	.	CASMLDSDSTYNEQFF	TGCGCCAGCATGCTGGACAGCGACTCAACCTACAATGAGCAGTTCTTC
TRBV28	TRBJ1-2	.	.	CASSSAGTEYGYTF	TGTGCCAGCAGTTCGGCCGGGACTGAGTATGGCTACACCTTC
TRBV19	TRBJ2-5	.	TRBD2	CASSVGTIQETQYF	TGTGCCAGTAGTGTGGGGACTATCCAAGAGACCCAGTACTTC
TRBV28	TRBJ2-1	.	TRBD2	CASSYSGDNEQFF	TGTGCCAGCAGCTATAGCGGGGACAATGAGCAGTTCTTC
TRBV5-1	TRBJ2-7	.	.	CASSFDRTPYEQYF	TGCGCCAGCAGCTTCGACAGGACCCCCTACGAGCAGTACTTC
TRBV7-2	TRBJ2-3	.	TRBD2	CASSSRLAGGADTQYF	TGTGCCAGCAGCTCAAGACTAGCGGGGGGCGCAGATACGCAGTATTTT
TRBV11-2	TRBJ2-1	few	TRBD1	CASSSQGAGEQFF	TGTGCCAGCAGCTCCCAGGGGGCGGGTGAGCAGTTCTTC
TRBV27	TRBJ1-1	.	.	CASSRSPGGRGEAFF	TGTGCCAGCAGTCGGAGCCCTGGGGGTCGGGGGGAAGCTTTCTTT
TRBV30	TRBJ2-7	.	.	CAWAKRNEQYF	TGTGCCTGGGCAAAGAGGAACGAGCAGTACTTC
TRBV5-1	TRBJ2-2	.	TRBD2	CASRRTSGRSTGELFF	TGCGCCAGCAGACGGACTAGCGGGAGGTCCACCGGGGAGCTGTTTTTT
TRBV7-2	TRBJ2-2	.	.	CASSLLRTGELFF	TGTGCCAGCAGCCTTCTTCGGACCGGGGAGCTGTTTTTT
TRBV5-8	TRBJ2-3	.	.	CASSGGTGEDTQYF	TGTGCCAGCAGCGGTGGGACTGGTGAAGATACGCAGTATTTT
TRBV9	TRBJ2-2	.	.	CASSAFVGTPNTGELFF	TGTGCCAGCAGCGCTTTCGTTGGGACACCGAACACCGGGGAGCTGTTTTTT
TRBV4-1	TRBJ1-2	few	.	CASSQDFPRRRTNYGYTF	TGCGCCAGCAGCCAAGATTTTCCGAGGCGCAGAACTAACTATGGCTACACCTTC
TRBV27	TRBJ1-2	.	.	CASSLNRNYGYTF	TGTGCCAGCAGTTTGAACAGAAACTATGGCTACACCTTC
TRBV18	TRBJ1-2	once	TRBD1	CASSSGQGRSGYTF	TGTGCCAGCTCATCGGGACAGGGGCGATCTGGCTACACCTTC
TRBV7-6	TRBJ2-3	.	.	CASSLQGRTDTQYF	TGTGCCAGCAGCTTGCAGGGGCGTACAGATACGCAGTATTTT
TRBV5-8	TRBJ1-1	.	TRBD1	CASSFGTGRTEAFF	TGTGCCAGCAGCTTCGGGACAGGGAGGACTGAAGCTTTCTTT
TRBV10-3	TRBJ2-7	.	.	CAIRSDRQGYEQYF	TGTGCCATACGATCCGACAGGCAGGGGTACGAGCAGTACTTC
TRBV24-1	TRBJ2-3	many	.	CATSDYGGGLTDTQYF	TGTGCCACCAGTGATTACGGGGGAGGCCTCACAGATACGCAGTATTTT
TRBV6-6	TRBJ1-6	.	.	CASSYEGGGNSPLHF	TGTGCCAGCAGTTACGAGGGAGGTGGTAATTCACCCCTCCACTTT
TRBV27	TRBJ1-1	.	.	CASSSLTGTTEAFF	TGTGCCAGCAGTTCCCTAACCGGGACAACTGAAGCTTTCTTT
TRBV9	TRBJ2-5	few	TRBD2	CASSVAGTRDETQYF	TGTGCCAGCAGCGTCGCCGGGACTAGAGATGAGACCCAGTACTTC
TRBV10-3	TRBJ2-5	few	.	CAISEGQKETQYF	TGTGCCATCAGTGAGGGTCAGAAAGAGACCCAGTACTTC
TRBV12-5	TRBJ2-1	.	TRBD2	CASGLPGLAGGWQFF	TGTGCTAGTGGTTTACCCGGACTAGCGGGAGGTTGGCAGTTCTTC
TRBV10-3	TRBJ2-7	.	.	CAISVRLGAYEQYF	TGTGCCATCAGTGTTAGGCTAGGCGCCTACGAGCAGTACTTC
TRBV7-6	TRBJ1-1	.	.	CASSLALGGLNTEAFF	TGTGCCAGCAGCTTAGCCCTGGGAGGGCTGAACACTGAAGCTTTCTTT
TRBV7-2	TRBJ2-2	.	.	CASSSPRVNTGELFF	TGTGCCAGCAGCTCCCCTCGGGTGAACACCGGGGAGCTGTTTTTT
TRBV25-1	TRBJ2-5	.	TRBD1	CASSEPRGLAETQYF	TGTGCCAGCAGTGAACCCAGGGGGCTGGCGGAGACCCAGTACTTC
TRBV27	TRBJ2-3	.	TRBD2	CASSSIGGKTDTQYF	TGTGCCAGCAGTTCAATCGGGGGGAAAACAGATACGCAGTATTTT
TRBV5-6	TRBJ1-1	.	TRBD1	CASSLGQGSTEAFF	TGTGCCAGCAGCTTGGGACAGGGGAGCACTGAAGCTTTCTTT
TRBV5-1	TRBJ1-1	.	TRBD1	CASSSTGRPEAFF	TGCGCCAGCAGCTCGACAGGGCGGCCTGAAGCTTTCTTT
TRBV19	TRBJ1-5	.	.	CASSPSGVQSNQPQHF	TGTGCCAGTAGTCCCTCTGGAGTCCAGAGCAATCAGCCCCAGCATTTT
TRBV7-9	TRBJ1-1	.	.	CASSPQTTRPNTEAFF	TGTGCCAGCAGCCCCCAGACGACACGGCCGAACACTGAAGCTTTCTTT